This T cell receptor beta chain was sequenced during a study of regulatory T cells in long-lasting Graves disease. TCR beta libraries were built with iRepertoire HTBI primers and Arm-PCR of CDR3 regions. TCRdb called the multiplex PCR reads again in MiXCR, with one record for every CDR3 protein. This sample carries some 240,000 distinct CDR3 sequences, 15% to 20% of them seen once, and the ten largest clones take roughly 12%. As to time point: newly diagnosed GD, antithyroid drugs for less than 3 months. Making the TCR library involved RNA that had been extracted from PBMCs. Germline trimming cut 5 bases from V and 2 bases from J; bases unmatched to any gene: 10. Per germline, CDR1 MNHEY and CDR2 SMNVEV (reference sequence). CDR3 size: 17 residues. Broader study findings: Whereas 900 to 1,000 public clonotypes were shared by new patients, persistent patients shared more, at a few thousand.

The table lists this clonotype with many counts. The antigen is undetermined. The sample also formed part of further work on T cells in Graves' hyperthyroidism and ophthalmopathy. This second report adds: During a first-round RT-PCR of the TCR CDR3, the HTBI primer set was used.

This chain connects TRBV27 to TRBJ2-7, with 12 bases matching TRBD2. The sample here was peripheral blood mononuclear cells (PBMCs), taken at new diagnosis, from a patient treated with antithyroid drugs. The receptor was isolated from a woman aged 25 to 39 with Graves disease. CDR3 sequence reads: CASSPDGLAGRAYEQYF. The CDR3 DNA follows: TGTGCCAGCAGTCCCGACGGACTAGCGGGAAGGGCCTACGAGCAGTACTTC.